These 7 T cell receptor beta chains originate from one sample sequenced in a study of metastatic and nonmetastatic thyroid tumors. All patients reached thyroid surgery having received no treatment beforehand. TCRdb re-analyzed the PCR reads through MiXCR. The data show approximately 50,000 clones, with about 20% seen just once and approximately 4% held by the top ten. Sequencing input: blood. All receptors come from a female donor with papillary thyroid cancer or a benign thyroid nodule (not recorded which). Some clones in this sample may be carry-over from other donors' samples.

The CDR3 DNA reads as TGTGCCAGCAGTACCTCCCCGGGACTAGCGGTAGTTCTGGGTGAGCAGTTCTTC. It translates to CASSTSPGLAVVLGEQFF. The chain couples TRBV28 to TRBJ2-1; 11 bases map to TRBD2. CDR1 and CDR2 (germline): MDHEN, SYDVKM. The J segment lost 9 bases and the V segment lost 5 bases, leaving 18 bases of the junction unmatched. This CDR3 region has 18 residues.

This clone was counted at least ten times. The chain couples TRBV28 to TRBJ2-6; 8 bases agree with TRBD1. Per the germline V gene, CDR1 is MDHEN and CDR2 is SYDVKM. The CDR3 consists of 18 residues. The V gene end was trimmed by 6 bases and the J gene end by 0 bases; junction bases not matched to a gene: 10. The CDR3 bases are TGTGCCAGCAGGCCCCGGGGACAGGCCTCCTCTGGGGCCAACGTCCTGACTTTC. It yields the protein CASRPRGQASSGANVLTF.

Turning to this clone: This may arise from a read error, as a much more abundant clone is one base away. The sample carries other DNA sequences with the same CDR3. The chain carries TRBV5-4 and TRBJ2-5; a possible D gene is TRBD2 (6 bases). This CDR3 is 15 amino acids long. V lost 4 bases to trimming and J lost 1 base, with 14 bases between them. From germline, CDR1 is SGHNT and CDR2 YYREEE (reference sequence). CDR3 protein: CASSPGGGPQETQYF. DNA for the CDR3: TGTGCCAGCAGCCCCGGGGGTGGACCCCAAGAGACCCAGTACTTC.

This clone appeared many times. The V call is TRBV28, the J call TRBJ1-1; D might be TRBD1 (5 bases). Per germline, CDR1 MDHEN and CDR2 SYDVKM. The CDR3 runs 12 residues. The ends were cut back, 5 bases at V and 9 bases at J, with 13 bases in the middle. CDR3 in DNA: TGTGCCAGCAGTACAAGACAGCTTAAAGCTTTCTTT. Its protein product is CASSTRQLKAFF.

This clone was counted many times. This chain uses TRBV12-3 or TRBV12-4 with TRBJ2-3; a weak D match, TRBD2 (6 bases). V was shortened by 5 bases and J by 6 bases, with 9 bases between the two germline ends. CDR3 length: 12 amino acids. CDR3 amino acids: CASSQGGDTQYF. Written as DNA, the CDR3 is TGTGCCAGCAGTCAAGGAGGGGATACGCAGTATTTT.

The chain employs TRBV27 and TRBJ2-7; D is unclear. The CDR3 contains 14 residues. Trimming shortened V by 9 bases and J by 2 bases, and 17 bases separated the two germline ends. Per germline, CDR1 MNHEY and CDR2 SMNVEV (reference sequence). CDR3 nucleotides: TGTGCCAGACGCCGGACGGGCACAACCTACGAGCAGTACTTC. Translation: CARRRTGTTYEQYF.

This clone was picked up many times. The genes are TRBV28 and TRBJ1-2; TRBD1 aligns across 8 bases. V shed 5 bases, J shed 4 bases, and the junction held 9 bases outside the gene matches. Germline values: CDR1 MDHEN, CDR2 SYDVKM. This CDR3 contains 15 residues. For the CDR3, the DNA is TGTGCCAGCAGTGGCGGAGCCGGGACAGGCTATGGCTACACCTTC. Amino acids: CASSGGAGTGYGYTF.